This TCR beta chain originates from a study of T cell responses to AZD1222 COVID-19 vaccine. Study results and limitations: No day 14 peak samples; only post-peak repertoires were characterized. It should be noted that donors were predominantly white British and more often female, and clonal diversity was possibly underestimated. Dominant at 160-218 and 743-854, vaccine-associated CD4 TCRs also spanned spike. Recipients of AZD1222 seropositive at baseline numbered only 6 or 7.

Notes on this clone: Its antigen is currently unknown.

CDR3 length: 13 residues. In germline, CDR1 is MNHEY, CDR2 SMNVEV (reference sequence). The trim removed 6 bases at V and 5 bases at J, leaving 4 bases unmatched. Clones were sequenced by immunoSEQ multiplex PCR, and TCRdb holds only the in-frame ones, with some missing. The table has roughly 50,000 clones, about 90% seen once; the top ten hold roughly 15%. This TCR came from an adult who received the AZD1222 COVID-19 vaccine. The sequenced sample was peripheral blood, obtained 28 days after the second AZD1222 dose. The chain links TRBV27 to TRBJ1-2, with TRBD1 identical over 9 bases. The CDR3 spells CASSTGTGYGYTF. The CDR3 bases are TGTGCCAGCAGCACAGGGACAGGGTATGGCTACACCTTC.